This section outlines one T cell receptor beta chain sequence together with its context. The data are from a study of blood T cell repertoires in COVID-19. Germline values: CDR1 SGDLS, CDR2 YYNGEE. The CDR3 spans 14 residues. The J segment lost 1 base and the V segment lost 2 bases, leaving 2 bases of the junction unmatched. Methods used by the authors: Reference gene primer amplification gave estimated nucleated cell counts. Libraries were prepared by immunoSEQ multiplex PCR; TCRdb keeps only in-frame clonotypes and omits some of them. The DNA was the basis for D and trimming; V, J and clone size are from that table. The sample holds 200,000 to 300,000 clones, 86% seen once.

This receptor was identified in a man between 35 and 55 years old who had recovered from COVID-19. Sequenced material: PBMCs or T cells enriched from blood (not recorded which). The rearrangement links TRBV9 to TRBJ2-7; TRBD1 agrees at 8 bases. The CDR3 loop reads CASSVTGESYEQYF. The CDR3 DNA follows: TGTGCCAGCAGCGTGACAGGGGAATCCTACGAGCAGTACTTC.